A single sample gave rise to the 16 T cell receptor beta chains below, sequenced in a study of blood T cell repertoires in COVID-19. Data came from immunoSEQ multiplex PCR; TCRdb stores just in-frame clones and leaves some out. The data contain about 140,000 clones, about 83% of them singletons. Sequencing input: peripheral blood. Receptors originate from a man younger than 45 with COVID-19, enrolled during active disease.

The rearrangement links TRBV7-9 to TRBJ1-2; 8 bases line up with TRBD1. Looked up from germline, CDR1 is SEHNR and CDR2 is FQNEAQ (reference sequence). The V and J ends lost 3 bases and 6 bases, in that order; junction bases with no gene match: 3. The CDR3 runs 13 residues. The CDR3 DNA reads TGTGCCAGCAGCTTCGTACAGGGGGATGGCTACACCTTC. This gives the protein CASSFVQGDGYTF.

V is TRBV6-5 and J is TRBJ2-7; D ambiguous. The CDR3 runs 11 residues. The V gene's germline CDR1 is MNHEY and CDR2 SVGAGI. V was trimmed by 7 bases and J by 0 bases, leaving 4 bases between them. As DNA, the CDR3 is TGTGCCAGCACCTTCTCCTACGAGCAGTACTTC. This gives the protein CASTFSYEQYF.

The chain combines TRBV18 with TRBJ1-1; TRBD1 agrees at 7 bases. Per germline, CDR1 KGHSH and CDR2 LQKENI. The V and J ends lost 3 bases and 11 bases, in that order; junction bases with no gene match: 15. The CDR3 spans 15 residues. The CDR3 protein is CASSPSTGSGFSAFF. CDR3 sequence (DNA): TGTGCCAGCTCACCGTCGACAGGGTCGGGTTTCTCGGCTTTCTTT.

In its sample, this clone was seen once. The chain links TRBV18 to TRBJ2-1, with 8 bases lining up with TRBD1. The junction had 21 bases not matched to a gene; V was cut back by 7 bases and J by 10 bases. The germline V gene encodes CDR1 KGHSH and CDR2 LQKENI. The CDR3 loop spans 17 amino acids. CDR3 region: CASFGDRGQGALGEQFF. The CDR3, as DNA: TGTGCCAGCTTCGGAGATCGGGGTCAGGGGGCTCTCGGAGAGCAGTTCTTC.

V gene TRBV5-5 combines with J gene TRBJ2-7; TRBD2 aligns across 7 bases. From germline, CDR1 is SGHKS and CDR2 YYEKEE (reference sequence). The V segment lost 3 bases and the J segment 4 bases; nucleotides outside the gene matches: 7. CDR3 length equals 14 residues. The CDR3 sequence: CASSSLTSLYEQYF. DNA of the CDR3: TGTGCCAGCAGCTCCTTGACTAGCCTGTACGAGCAGTACTTC.

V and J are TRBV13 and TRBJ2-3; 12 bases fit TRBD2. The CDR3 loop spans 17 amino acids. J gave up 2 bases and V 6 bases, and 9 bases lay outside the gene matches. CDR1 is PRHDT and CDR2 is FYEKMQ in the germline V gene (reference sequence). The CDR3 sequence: CASRGLAGRGDTDTQYF. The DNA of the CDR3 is TGTGCCAGCAGGGGACTAGCGGGCCGGGGTGACACAGATACGCAGTATTTT.

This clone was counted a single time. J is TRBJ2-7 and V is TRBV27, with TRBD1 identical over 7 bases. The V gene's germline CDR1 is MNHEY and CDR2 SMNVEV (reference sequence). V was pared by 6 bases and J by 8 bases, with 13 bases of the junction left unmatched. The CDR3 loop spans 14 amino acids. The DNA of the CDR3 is TGTGCCAGCAGAAACAGTAGGGGGCCCACGCAGCAGTACTTC. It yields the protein CASRNSRGPTQQYF.

In nucleotides, the CDR3 is TGTGCCAGCAGCCGGAACACTGAAGCTTTCTTT. Protein sequence: CASSRNTEAFF. This chain uses TRBV28 with TRBJ1-1; D is unresolved. This CDR3 region has 11 residues. The ends were cut back, 6 bases at V and 1 base at J, with 3 bases in the middle. Per the germline V gene, CDR1 is MDHEN and CDR2 is SYDVKM.

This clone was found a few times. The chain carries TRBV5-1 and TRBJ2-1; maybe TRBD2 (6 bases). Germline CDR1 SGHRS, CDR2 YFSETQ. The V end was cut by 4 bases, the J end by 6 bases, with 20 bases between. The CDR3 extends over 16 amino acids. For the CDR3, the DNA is TGCGCCAGCAGCACCGCGGGGCAGCAGGTTTTCAATGAGCAGTTCTTC. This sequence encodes CASSTAGQQVFNEQFF.

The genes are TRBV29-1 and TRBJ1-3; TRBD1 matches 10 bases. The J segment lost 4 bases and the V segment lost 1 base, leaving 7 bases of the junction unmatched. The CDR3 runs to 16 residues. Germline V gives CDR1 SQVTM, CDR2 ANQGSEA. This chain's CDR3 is CSVEGGTGVSGNTIYF. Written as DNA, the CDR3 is TGCAGCGTTGAAGGCGGGACAGGGGTGTCGGGAAACACCATATATTTT.

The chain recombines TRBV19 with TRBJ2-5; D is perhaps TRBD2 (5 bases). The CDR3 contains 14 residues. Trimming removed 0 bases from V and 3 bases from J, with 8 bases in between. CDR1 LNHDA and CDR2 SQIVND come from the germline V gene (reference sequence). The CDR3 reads CASSIEGAKETQYF. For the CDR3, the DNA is TGTGCCAGTAGTATAGAGGGAGCAAAAGAGACCCAGTACTTC.

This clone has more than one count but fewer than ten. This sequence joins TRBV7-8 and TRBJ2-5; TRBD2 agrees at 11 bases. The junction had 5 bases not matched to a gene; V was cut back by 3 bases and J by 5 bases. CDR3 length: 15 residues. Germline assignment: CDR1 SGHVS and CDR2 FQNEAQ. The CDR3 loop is CASSLGLAGGETQYF. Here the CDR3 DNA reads TGTGCCAGCAGCTTGGGGCTAGCGGGAGGTGAGACCCAGTACTTC.

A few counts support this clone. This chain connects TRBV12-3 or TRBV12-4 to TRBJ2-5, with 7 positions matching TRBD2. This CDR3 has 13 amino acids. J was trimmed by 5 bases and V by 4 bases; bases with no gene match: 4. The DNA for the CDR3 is TGTGCCAGCAGTTGGGCGGGGGAGGAGACCCAGTACTTC. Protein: CASSWAGEETQYF.

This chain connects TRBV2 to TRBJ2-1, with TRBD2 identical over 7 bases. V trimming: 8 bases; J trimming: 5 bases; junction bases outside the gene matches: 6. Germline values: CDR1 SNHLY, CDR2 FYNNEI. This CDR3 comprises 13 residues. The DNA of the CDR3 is TGTGCCAGCGGGGCTAGCGGAAACAATGAGCAGTTCTTC. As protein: CASGASGNNEQFF. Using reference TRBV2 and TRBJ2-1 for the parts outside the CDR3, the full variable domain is EPEVTQTPSHQVTQMGQEVILRCVPISNHLYFYWYRQILGQKVEFLVSFYNNEISEKSEIFDDQFSVERPDGSNFTLKIRSTKLEDSAMYFCASGASGNNEQFFGPGTRLTVL.

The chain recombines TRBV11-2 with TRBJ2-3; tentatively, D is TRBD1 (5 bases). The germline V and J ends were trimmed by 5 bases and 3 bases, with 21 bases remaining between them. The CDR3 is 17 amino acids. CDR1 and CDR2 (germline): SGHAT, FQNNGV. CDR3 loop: CASSPLVGRVKTDTQYF. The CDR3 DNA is TGTGCCAGCAGCCCCCTTGTTGGCAGGGTTAAGACAGATACGCAGTATTTT.

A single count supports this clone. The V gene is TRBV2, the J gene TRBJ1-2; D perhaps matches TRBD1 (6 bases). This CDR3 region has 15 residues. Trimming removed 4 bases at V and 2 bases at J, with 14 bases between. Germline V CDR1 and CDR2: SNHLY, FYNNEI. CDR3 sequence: CASSVGGAANYGYTF. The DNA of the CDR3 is TGTGCCAGCAGTGTAGGGGGGGCGGCAAACTATGGCTACACCTTC.